This TCR beta chain was documented in a study of blood T cell repertoires in COVID-19. Study information: COVID-19 samples collected from the United States, Italy and Spain covered acute and convalescent phases. The cDNA or gDNA used as material had been derived from T cells, B-cell-depleted T cells, or PBMCs.

CDR3 length: 11 residues. Trimming stripped 1 base from V and 5 bases from J, with 3 bases between. Germline values: CDR1 SGHRS, CDR2 YFSETQ. Sequenced by immunoSEQ multiplex PCR; TCRdb stores in-frame clones only, minus some. The table has about 210,000 clones, under 90% seen once. Enrollees, about 18 to 95 years old, lived in 24 US areas. Categorization into cohorts depended on clinical history that participants reported. The chain links TRBV5-1 to TRBJ2-5; no definite D call. The origin of this receptor is a woman aged 50 to 60 with acute COVID-19. Sample: PBMCs or T cells enriched from blood (not recorded which). CDR3 sequence (DNA): TGCGCCAGCAGCTTGTCGGAGACCCAGTACTTC. Translating gives CASSLSETQYF.